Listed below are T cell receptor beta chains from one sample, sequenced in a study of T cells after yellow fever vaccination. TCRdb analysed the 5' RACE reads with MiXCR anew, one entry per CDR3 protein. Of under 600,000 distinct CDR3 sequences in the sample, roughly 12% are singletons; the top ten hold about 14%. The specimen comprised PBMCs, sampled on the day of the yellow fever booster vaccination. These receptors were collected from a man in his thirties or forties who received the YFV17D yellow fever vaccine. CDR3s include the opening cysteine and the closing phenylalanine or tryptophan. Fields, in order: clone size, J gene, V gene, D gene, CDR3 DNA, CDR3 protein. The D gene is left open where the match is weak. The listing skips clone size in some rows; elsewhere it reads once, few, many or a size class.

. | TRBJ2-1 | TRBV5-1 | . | TGCGCCAGCAGCTGGGAGTATAGCTCCTACAATGAGCAGTTCTTC | CASSWEYSSYNEQFF
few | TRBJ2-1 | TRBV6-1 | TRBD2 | TGTGCCAGCAGTCAACGTAGTAGCGGGACCTTGCTAGCTAAGAATGAGCAGTTCTTC | CASSQRSSGTLLAKNEQFF
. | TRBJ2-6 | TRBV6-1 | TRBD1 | TGTGCCAGCAGTCGGACAGGGACTGGGGCCAACGTCCTGACTTTC | CASSRTGTGANVLTF
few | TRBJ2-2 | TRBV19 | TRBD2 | TGTGCCACCAGCGAAGGACTAGCACTTTCGGGGGAGCTGTTTTTT | CATSEGLALSGELFF
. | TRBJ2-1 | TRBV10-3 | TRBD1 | TGTGCCATCAGTGCAACAGGGGTTCTCATTGCTGAGCAGTTCTTC | CAISATGVLIAEQFF
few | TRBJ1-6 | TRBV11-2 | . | TGTGCCAGCAGCTTCTCAACGGGTAGTAATACACCCCTCCACTTT | CASSFSTGSNTPLHF
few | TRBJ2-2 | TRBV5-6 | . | TGTGCCAGCAGCACCATGGACAGGAACACCGGGGAGCTGTTTTTT | CASSTMDRNTGELFF
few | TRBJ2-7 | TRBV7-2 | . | TGTGCCAGCAGCTTAGACGGTGGGAGGCTCGAGCAGTACTTC | CASSLDGGRLEQYF
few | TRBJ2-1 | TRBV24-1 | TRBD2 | TGTGCCACCAGTGTTGGAGGAACTAGCGGGAATGAGCAGTTCTTC | CATSVGGTSGNEQFF
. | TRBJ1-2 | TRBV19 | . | TGTGCCAGTATCGCCGCCGGGAGCAATGGCTACACCTTC | CASIAAGSNGYTF
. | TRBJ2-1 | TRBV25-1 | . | TGTGCCAGCAGTATTACTGAGACCCTTCTAGGCAATGAGCAGTTCTTC | CASSITETLLGNEQFF
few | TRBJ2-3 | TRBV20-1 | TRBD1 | TGCAGTGCGGAACCGCCAGGGGGTGGCACAGATACGCAGTATTTT | CSAEPPGGGTDTQYF
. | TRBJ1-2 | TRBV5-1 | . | TGCGCCAGCAGCTCCGGGCCCGACGGCTATGGCTACACCTTC | CASSSGPDGYGYTF
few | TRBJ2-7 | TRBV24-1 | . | TGTGCCACCAGTGATTTAGGGGAGGAGCAGTACTTC | CATSDLGEEQYF
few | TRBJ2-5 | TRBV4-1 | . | TGCGCCAGCAGCCAAGTTTTGCGGGGCCCGTACCAAGAGACCCAGTACTTC | CASSQVLRGPYQETQYF
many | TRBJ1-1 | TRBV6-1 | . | TGTGCCAGCAGTGAGCGGGGGAACACTGAAGCTTTCTTT | CASSERGNTEAFF
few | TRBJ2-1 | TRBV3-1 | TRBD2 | TGTGCCAGCAGGGATTGGACTAGCGGGAGGGCCCGGGAGCAGTTCTTC | CASRDWTSGRAREQFF
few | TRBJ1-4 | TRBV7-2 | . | TGTGCCAGCAGTCTAAGGGGCTTTAATGAAAAACTGTTTTTT | CASSLRGFNEKLFF
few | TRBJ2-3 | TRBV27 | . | TGTGCCAGCAGTTCTAGGCTAGCGCCAGATAGGGATACGCAGTATTTT | CASSSRLAPDRDTQYF
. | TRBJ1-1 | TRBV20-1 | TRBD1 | TGCATCCCGACAGGGGCCACGGTCAAGAACACTGAAGCTTTCTTT | CIPTGATVKNTEAFF
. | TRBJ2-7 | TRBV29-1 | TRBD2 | TGCAGCGCGGGGCCGACTAGCCGGACCTACGAGCAGTACTTC | CSAGPTSRTYEQYF
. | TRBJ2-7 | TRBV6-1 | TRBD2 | TGTGCCAGCAGGTCCGGGACTAGCGGCTACTACGAGCAGTACTTC | CASRSGTSGYYEQYF
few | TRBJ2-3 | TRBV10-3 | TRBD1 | TGTGCCATCAGTGCGAAGGGACAGGGGGCTATAGATACGCAGTATTTT | CAISAKGQGAIDTQYF
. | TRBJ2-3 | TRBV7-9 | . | TGTGCCAGCAGCTTAAGCGGCGCAGGCACAGATACGCAGTATTTT | CASSLSGAGTDTQYF
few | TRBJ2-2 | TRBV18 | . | TGTGCCAGCTCACCAAGCACCACCGGGGAGCTGTTTTTT | CASSPSTTGELFF
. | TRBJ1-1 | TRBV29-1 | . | TGCAGCGTTGAAGATTACGAATCTACTGAAGCTTTCTTT | CSVEDYESTEAFF
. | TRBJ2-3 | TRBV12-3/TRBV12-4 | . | TGTGCCAGCAGGGTGCTTAGCACAGATACGCAGTATTTT | CASRVLSTDTQYF
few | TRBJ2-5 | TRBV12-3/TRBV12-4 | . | TGTGCCAGCAGCATGCCGGGGCTGCAAGAGACCCAGTACTTC | CASSMPGLQETQYF
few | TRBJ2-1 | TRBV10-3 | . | TGTGCCATCAGTGACGCAGGGCTCTCCTACAATGAGCAGTTCTTC | CAISDAGLSYNEQFF
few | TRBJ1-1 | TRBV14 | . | TGTGCCAGCAGCCAAGCCGAAATACGGGGTAGGGCTTTCTTT | CASSQAEIRGRAFF
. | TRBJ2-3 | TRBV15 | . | TGTGCCACCAGCAGGGTCGCGTTCAGGGGAGAAGATACGCAGTATTTT | CATSRVAFRGEDTQYF
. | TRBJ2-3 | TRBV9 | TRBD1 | TGTGCCAGCAGCCTAGACGGGACAGGGACTAGCACAGATACGCAGTATTTT | CASSLDGTGTSTDTQYF
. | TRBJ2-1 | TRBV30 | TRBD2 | TGTGCCTGGGGACTAGCGGTTTCCTACAATGAGCAGTTCTTC | CAWGLAVSYNEQFF
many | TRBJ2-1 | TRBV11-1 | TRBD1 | TGTGCCAGCAGCTTAGCGATGGGACAGGGTCAGTTCTTC | CASSLAMGQGQFF
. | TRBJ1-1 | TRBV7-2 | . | TGTGCCAGCAGCTTAGAGGGGTCCTCCCTTGGGGCTTTCTTT | CASSLEGSSLGAFF
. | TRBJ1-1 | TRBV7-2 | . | TGTGCCAGCAGCCTTGGGGGTAGAGTTTTCTTT | CASSLGGRVFF
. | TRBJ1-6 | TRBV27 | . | TGTGCCAGCAGTCCTGAGGGAGGTTCACCCCTCCACTTT | CASSPEGGSPLHF
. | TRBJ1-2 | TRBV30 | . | TGTGCCTGGAGTGTACCCAGAGGGGGTTACTATGGCTACACCTTC | CAWSVPRGGYYGYTF
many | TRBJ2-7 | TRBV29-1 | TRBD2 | TGCAGCGTGAGCGGGAGCTCCTACGAGCAGTACTTC | CSVSGSSYEQYF
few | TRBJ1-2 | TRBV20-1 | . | TGCGTAACTGCCCAAGCTAACTATGGCTACACCTTC | CVTAQANYGYTF
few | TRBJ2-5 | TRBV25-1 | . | TGTGCCACCCCGGGCTCCCACCTCGAGACCCAGTACTTC | CATPGSHLETQYF
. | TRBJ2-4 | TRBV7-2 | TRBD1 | TGTGCCAGCAGCACTCGGACAGGGGGCTATGAAAACATTCAGTACTTC | CASSTRTGGYENIQYF
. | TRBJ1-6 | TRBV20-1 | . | TGCAGTGCTTCGCCTACTGGGAATTCACCCCTCCACTTT | CSASPTGNSPLHF
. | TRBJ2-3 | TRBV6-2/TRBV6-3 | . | TGTGCCAGCAATCGCTGGGGAATCAATACCGATACGCAGTATTTT | CASNRWGINTDTQYF
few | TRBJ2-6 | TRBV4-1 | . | TGCGCCAGCAGCCAAAACGCCCTCCCGAACTCTGGGGCCAACGTCCTGACTTTC | CASSQNALPNSGANVLTF
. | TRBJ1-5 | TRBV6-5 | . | TGTGCCAGCAGTTACTCTTTCCCCCTTAGTCAGCCCCAGCATTTT | CASSYSFPLSQPQHF
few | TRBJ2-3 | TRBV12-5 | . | TGTGCTAGTGTTTACACAGATACGCAGTATTTT | CASVYTDTQYF
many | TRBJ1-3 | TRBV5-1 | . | TGCGCCAGCAGCTTGGATGCGCGAAACACCATATATTTT | CASSLDARNTIYF
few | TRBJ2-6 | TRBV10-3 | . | TGTGCCATCAGTGTGGGAAACTCTGGGGCCAACGTCCTGACTTTC | CAISVGNSGANVLTF
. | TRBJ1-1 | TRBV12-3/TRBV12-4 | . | TGTGCCAGCAGTTTAGGGGCAGGGGAGGAGGCTTTCTTT | CASSLGAGEEAFF
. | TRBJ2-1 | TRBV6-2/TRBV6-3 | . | TGTGCCAGCAGTGTTTCGGGGCAAAAGAGCAATGAGCAGTTCTTC | CASSVSGQKSNEQFF
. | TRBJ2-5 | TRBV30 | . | TGTGCCTGGAGTGTACTTGTGGAGACCCAGTACTTC | CAWSVLVETQYF
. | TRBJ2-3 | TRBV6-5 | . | TGTGCCAGCATCTGGCGGAATACGCAGTATTTT | CASIWRNTQYF
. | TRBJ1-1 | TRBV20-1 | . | TGCAGTGCTAGAGATGACCGATCAGCTTTCTTT | CSARDDRSAFF
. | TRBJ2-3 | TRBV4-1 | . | TGCGCCAGCAGCCAAGAAACGGTCTCAGATACGCAGTATTTT | CASSQETVSDTQYF
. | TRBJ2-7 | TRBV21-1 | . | TGTGCCAGCAGCAGAGTGGGACAAACATCCTACGAGCAGTACTTC | CASSRVGQTSYEQYF
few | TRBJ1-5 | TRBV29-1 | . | TGCAGCGCCGCACTAATCGATCAGCCCCAGCATTTT | CSAALIDQPQHF
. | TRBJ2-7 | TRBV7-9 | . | TGTGCCAGCAGCTTAGGGGGACAAGGCCTCGAGCAGTACTTC | CASSLGGQGLEQYF
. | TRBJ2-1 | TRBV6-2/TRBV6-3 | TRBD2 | TGTGCCAGCAGTAGACTAGCGGGAGAGATTGGTGAGCAGTTCTTC | CASSRLAGEIGEQFF